These T cell receptor beta chains were read from a single sample in a study of somatic mutations in cytotoxic T cells in rheumatoid arthritis. The repertoire was sequenced with immunoSEQ multiplex PCR; TCRdb's copy has only in-frame clones and lacks some. The sample shows about 20,000 clones, around 68% of them seen only once. Sequenced input: CD8+ T cells sorted from blood. Receptors originate from a man between 60 and 75 years old in good health. Both conserved end residues are part of each CDR3. The order of the fields is V gene, J gene, CDR3 protein.

v_call: TRBV7-3; j_call: TRBJ2-3; cdr3_aa: CASSFAEDTQYF
v_call: TRBV19; j_call: TRBJ2-3; cdr3_aa: CASSITAGDRTDTQYF
v_call: TRBV2; j_call: TRBJ2-1; cdr3_aa: CASRDDREAYNEQFF
v_call: TRBV15; j_call: TRBJ2-5; cdr3_aa: CATSRGTGGTRETQYF
v_call: TRBV4-1; j_call: TRBJ2-3; cdr3_aa: CASSLDLAVSTDTQYF
v_call: TRBV6-5; j_call: TRBJ2-3; cdr3_aa: CASSYRGGSTDTQYF
v_call: TRBV5-1; j_call: TRBJ2-1; cdr3_aa: CAMSYNEQFF
v_call: TRBV7-6; j_call: TRBJ1-2; cdr3_aa: CASSLGSSGGYGYTF
v_call: TRBV19; j_call: TRBJ2-5; cdr3_aa: CATSVLGGGETQYF
v_call: TRBV6-5; j_call: TRBJ2-7; cdr3_aa: CASSYSGTGSYEQYF
v_call: TRBV19; j_call: TRBJ2-1; cdr3_aa: CASLQGNNEQFF
v_call: TRBV30; j_call: TRBJ2-2; cdr3_aa: CAWRSGTGELFF
v_call: TRBV5-5; j_call: TRBJ2-7; cdr3_aa: CASSLRTGGHEQYF